The 8 T cell receptor beta chains below all came from one sample that was sequenced in a study of T cells in Graves' hyperthyroidism and ophthalmopathy. TCR beta CDR3 region amplification was performed from RNA transcripts. A set of HTBI primers served as the primers for a first-round RT-PCR of the TCR CDR3. Using its own MiXCR run on the multiplex PCR reads, TCRdb lists one record per CDR3 protein. Of about 840,000 distinct CDR3 sequences in the sample, about two fifths are singletons; the top ten hold more than 7%. Sequencing used blood. These receptors all stem from a man between 18 and 29 years old with Graves' hyperthyroidism.

The genes are TRBV20-1 and TRBJ2-7; D ambiguous. Trimming stripped 0 bases from V and 2 bases from J, with 11 bases between. This CDR3 is 14 amino acids long. Germline V CDR1 and CDR2: DFQATT, SNEGSKA (reference sequence). The CDR3 coding sequence is TGCAGTGCTAGAGACCCGGACCAGGCCTACGAGCAGTACTTC. This encodes CSARDPDQAYEQYF.

The chain links TRBV5-6 to TRBJ2-7, with 11 bases lining up with TRBD1. With V trimmed by 7 bases and J by 5 bases, 11 bases remained unmatched. CDR1 is SGHDT, CDR2 YYEEEE, per germline. The CDR3 consists of 15 residues. CDR3 residues: CASSPSDRGPNEQYF. CDR3 bases: TGTGCCAGCTCACCTTCGGACAGGGGGCCAAACGAGCAGTACTTC.

This sequence joins TRBV9 and TRBJ2-5; D call uncertain. Deletions cut 3 bases from V and 5 bases from J, with 11 bases between. The CDR3 length is 13 residues. Germline V gene data show CDR1 as SGDLS and CDR2 as YYNGEE. The CDR3 region has the DNA TGTGCCAGCAGCGCAAGGTCCGGGGAGACCCAGTACTTC. The encoded protein is CASSARSGETQYF.

The gene calls are TRBV12-3 or TRBV12-4 and TRBJ2-7; tentatively, D is TRBD1 (6 bases). Trimming removed 8 bases from V and 1 base from J, with 21 bases in between. The CDR3 sequence is 16 residues long. The CDR3 loop is CASALSPGHYSYEQYF. In DNA form, the CDR3 reads TGTGCCAGCGCCCTCTCCCCGGGACACTATTCCTACGAGCAGTACTTC.

This clonotype was found many times. V is TRBV2 and J is TRBJ1-3, with unresolved D. Looked up from germline, CDR1 is SNHLY and CDR2 is FYNNEI. This CDR3 comprises 14 residues. Trimming shortened V by 7 bases and J by 4 bases, and 14 bases separated the two germline ends. The DNA for the CDR3 is TGTGCCAGCATTCTCGAAGGACCGGGAAACACCATATATTTT. This gives the protein CASILEGPGNTIYF. Looking up the rest from reference TRBV2 and TRBJ1-3 gives the full variable domain: EPEVTQTPSHQVTQMGQEVILRCVPISNHLYFYWYRQILGQKVEFLVSFYNNEISEKSEIFDDQFSVERPDGSNFTLKIRSTKLEDSAMYFCASILEGPGNTIYFGEGSWLTVV.

This clonotype occurred a few times. This sequence joins TRBV20-1 and TRBJ2-2; D call uncertain. The germline V gene has CDR1 DFQATT and CDR2 SNEGSKA (reference sequence). V was trimmed by 4 bases and J by 8 bases, leaving 5 bases between them. The CDR3 is 10 residues long. CDR3 sequence: CSAKTGELFF. The DNA of the CDR3 is TGCAGTGCTAAGACAGGGGAGCTGTTTTTT.

This clonotype was recorded at least ten times. The chain combines TRBV15 with TRBJ1-5, with no clear D. The CDR3 sequence is 15 residues long. The V gene lost 4 bases and the J gene lost 0 bases, with 10 bases spanning the gap. The germline gives CDR1 LNHNV, CDR2 YYDKDF (reference sequence). The CDR3 DNA is TGTGCCACCAGCAACGGAAAGGTTAGCAATCAGCCCCAGCATTTT. Its protein product is CATSNGKVSNQPQHF.

This clonotype turned up a few times. This chain connects TRBV9 to TRBJ1-5; D may be TRBD1 (6 bases). Germline CDR1 SGDLS, CDR2 YYNGEE. V was clipped by 4 bases and J by 3 bases, with 11 bases between them. The CDR3 sequence is 14 residues long. The CDR3: CASSRDRPNQPQHF. CDR3 nucleotide sequence: TGTGCCAGCAGCCGTGACAGGCCCAATCAGCCCCAGCATTTT.